These 14 T cell receptor beta chains share one sample of origin, sequenced in a study of T-cell memory formation after mild COVID-19. TCRdb itself ran the 5' RACE reads through MiXCR, one entry per CDR3 protein. Found here are hundreds of thousands of distinct CDR3 sequences, about 22% of them singletons; the top ten hold approximately 8.4%. Material: PBMCs or a T cell subset sorted from them (not recorded which). The receptors derive from an adult woman who had mild COVID-19 (a few samples of this study predate the infection). Cell type and time point are not known.

The V and J genes are TRBV11-3 and TRBJ1-2, with D possibly being TRBD1 (5 bases). Germline V CDR1 and CDR2: SGHNT, YENEEA. V lost 4 bases and J 6 bases, leaving 15 bases between the germline ends. The CDR3 contains 14 residues. CDR3: CASSSGLPRDGYTF. The CDR3 coding sequence is TGTGCCAGCAGCTCGGGACTACCGAGGGATGGCTACACCTTC.

The CDR3 region has the DNA TGTGCCAGTAGTTCAGGGGGCGCCGGCACAGATACGCAGTATTTT. Protein product: CASSSGGAGTDTQYF. This chain joins TRBV19 and TRBJ2-3; TRBD1 matches at 8 bases. CDR1 and CDR2 from the germline V gene are LNHDA and SQIVND (reference sequence). This CDR3 comprises 15 residues. The V and J ends lost 5 bases and 1 base, in that order; junction bases with no gene match: 5.

The rearrangement joins TRBV12-3 or TRBV12-4 to TRBJ2-7; possibly TRBD2 for D (5 bases). CDR3 size: 13 residues. V was cut by 4 bases and J by 6 bases, with 13 bases left in between. CDR3 sequence: CASSSALASEQYF. CDR3 DNA sequence: TGTGCCAGCAGTTCAGCCCTAGCTAGCGAGCAGTACTTC.

The chain recombines TRBV7-9 with TRBJ2-1; no reliable D call. Germline CDR1 is SEHNR and CDR2 is FQNEAQ (reference sequence). The CDR3 runs 14 residues. The CDR3 is CASSGHRSPNEQFF. The CDR3, as DNA: TGTGCTAGCTCTGGTCACCGCTCCCCCAATGAGCAGTTCTTC.

The sample holds a few counts of this clonotype. The V gene is TRBV5-1, the J gene TRBJ2-2, with D tentatively TRBD2 (5 bases). The CDR3 extends over 16 amino acids. Germline CDR1 is SGHRS and CDR2 is YFSETQ. The germline V and J ends were trimmed by 2 bases and 0 bases, with 11 bases remaining between them. CDR3 residues: CASSLGGGANTGELFF. For the CDR3, the DNA is TGCGCCAGCAGCTTAGGAGGTGGGGCGAACACCGGGGAGCTGTTTTTT.

This clonotype was counted only a few times. V gene TRBV7-3 combines with J gene TRBJ2-1; possibly TRBD2 for D (6 bases). Trimming stripped 5 bases from V and 0 bases from J, with 17 bases between. This CDR3 has 17 residues. CDR1 and CDR2 (germline): SGHTA, FQGTGA. The DNA for the CDR3 is TGTGCCAGCAGCAGAAGGGGAACCGGGAGCTCCTACAATGAGCAGTTCTTC. Residues: CASSRRGTGSSYNEQFF. Variable domain in full (rest from reference TRBV7-3 and TRBJ2-1): GAGVSQTPSNKVTEKGKYVELRCDPISGHTALYWYRQSLGQGPEFLIYFQGTGAADDSGLPNDRFFAVRPEGSVSTLKIQRTERGDSAVYLCASSRRGTGSSYNEQFFGPGTRLTVL.

The genes are TRBV7-2 and TRBJ2-3; D is tentatively TRBD1 or TRBD2 (5 bases each). The CDR3 is 17 amino acids. Trimming left V 0 bases short and J 6 bases short, with 19 bases between. Germline V gene data show CDR1 as SGHTA and CDR2 as FQGNSA. For the CDR3, the DNA is TGTGCCAGCAGCTTAGCGGGGCTAGCCGCCGGTTTGGATACGCAGTATTTT. Encoded protein: CASSLAGLAAGLDTQYF.

The rearrangement joins TRBV20-1 to TRBJ2-5; tentative D call: TRBD2 (5 bases). This CDR3 comprises 14 residues. Trimming shortened V by 3 bases and J by 2 bases, and 13 bases separated the two germline ends. Germline V CDR1 and CDR2: DFQATT, SNEGSKA (reference sequence). DNA for the CDR3: TGCAGTGCTAGTCGAGACTACGCGCAAGAGACCCAGTACTTC. Encoded protein: CSASRDYAQETQYF.

In DNA form, the CDR3 reads TGTGCCAGCAGGCTACTGGCAGGGCACGGCTACACCTTC. Protein: CASRLLAGHGYTF. This chain joins TRBV6-2 or TRBV6-3 and TRBJ1-2; a weak D match, TRBD1 (5 bases). Between the trimmed V and J ends, which lost 6 bases and 8 bases, there was a span of 16 bases. The CDR3 has 13 amino acids. Germline assignment: CDR1 MNHEY and CDR2 SVGEGT.

The chain employs TRBV29-1 and TRBJ2-1; 7 bases line up with TRBD1. The V gene's germline CDR1 is SQVTM and CDR2 ANQGSEA. The length of the CDR3 is 16 residues. Trimming took 2 bases from V and 7 from J; bases not matched to a gene: 14. CDR3 bases: TGCAGCGTTGAACTCGGCCCAGGGGGTTTAAGGAATGAGCAGTTCTTC. It yields the protein CSVELGPGGLRNEQFF.

The chain is built from TRBV11-2 and TRBJ2-7; D may be TRBD1 (5 bases). The ends were cut back, 0 bases at V and 3 bases at J, with 12 bases in the middle. This CDR3 contains 15 residues. Germline V gives CDR1 SGHAT, CDR2 FQNNGV. The CDR3 DNA reads as TGTGCCAGCAGCTTAGATGTGGTAGGGGACTACGAGCAGTACTTC. Its translation: CASSLDVVGDYEQYF.

In this sample, this clonotype turned up once. The chain is built from TRBV2 and TRBJ1-3, with 8 bases that match TRBD1. V was pared by 4 bases and J by 0 bases, with 5 bases of the junction left unmatched. From germline, CDR1 is SNHLY and CDR2 FYNNEI. CDR3 length equals 16 residues. CDR3 residues: CASSGDRKSSGNTIYF. CDR3 sequence (DNA): TGTGCCAGCAGTGGGGACAGGAAGAGCTCTGGAAACACCATATATTTT.

This chain uses TRBV29-1 with TRBJ1-2, with 8 bases identical to TRBD1. This CDR3 contains 13 residues. Germline V gene sequence: CDR1 SQVTM, CDR2 ANQGSEA. V shed 2 bases, J shed 7 bases, and the junction held 6 bases outside the gene matches. As DNA, the CDR3 is TGCAGCGTTGAACAGGGGGCCCCCAGTGGCTACACCTTC. Residues: CSVEQGAPSGYTF.

The chain has TRBV6-2 or TRBV6-3 and TRBJ2-1; no clear D gene. The CDR3 is 13 amino acids. Germline CDR1 and CDR2: MNHEY and SVGEGT. V lost 6 bases, J lost 4 bases, and 10 bases lay in between. CDR3 DNA: TGTGCCAGCAGCGAGGCCGTATACAATGAGCAGTTCTTC. Amino acid sequence: CASSEAVYNEQFF.